This T cell receptor beta chain was found in a study of blood T cell repertoires in COVID-19. Sequencing used immunoSEQ multiplex PCR; TCRdb keeps in-frame clones, though not all of them. This repertoire shows about 220,000 clones, approximately 86% found once; its top ten account for approximately 14%. Germline CDR1 reads SGHDT; CDR2 reads YYEEEE. Trimming took 4 bases from V and 6 from J; bases not matched to a gene: 11. The CDR3 loop spans 16 amino acids. This sequence joins TRBV5-6 and TRBJ2-1; 9 positions agree with TRBD1. The specimen was PBMCs or T cells enriched from blood (not recorded which). The clonotype comes from a woman aged 50 to 60 with acute COVID-19. The CDR3 protein is CASSRNTGTGINEQFF. The CDR3 bases are TGTGCCAGCAGCCGTAACACCGGGACAGGGATCAATGAGCAGTTCTTC.